This passage covers 30 T cell receptor beta chains from one sample sequenced in a study of OX40 agonist ivuxolimab in advanced cancers. Libraries were prepared by immunoSEQ multiplex PCR; TCRdb keeps only in-frame clonotypes and omits some of them. The repertoire has almost 85,000 clones, approximately 95% of them found once; the top ten carry about 10%. This material consisted of CD4+ or CD8+ T cells sorted from blood, taken in a trial of the OX40 agonist ivuxolimab. The receptors shown here come from an adult with an advanced solid tumor such as melanoma, head and neck, liver or kidney cancer.

The chain's CDR3 is CSVDGLAGENTYEQYF. CDR3 DNA sequence: TGCAGCGTTGATGGACTAGCGGGAGAGAACACCTACGAGCAGTACTTC. This chain joins TRBV29-1 and TRBJ2-7, with 13 bases matching TRBD2. The V gene end was trimmed by 3 bases and the J gene end by 2 bases; junction bases not matched to a gene: 7. The CDR3 sequence is 16 residues long. In germline, CDR1 is SQVTM, CDR2 ANQGSEA.

The rearrangement joins TRBV27 to TRBJ2-3; TRBD1 matches 8 bases. The CDR3 is made up of 16 amino acids. Germline lookup yields CDR1 MNHEY and CDR2 SMNVEV (reference sequence). The V and J ends lost 0 bases and 5 bases, in that order; junction bases with no gene match: 7. CDR3 coding DNA: TGTGCCAGCAGTTTATCGTCGGCAGGGGGCAGAGATACGCAGTATTTT. Protein sequence: CASSLSSAGGRDTQYF.

This clone was picked up one time. V usage is TRBV7-9 and J usage is TRBJ1-1, with D tentatively TRBD1 (6 bases). CDR1 is SEHNR, CDR2 FQNEAQ, per germline (reference sequence). V was cut by 0 bases and J by 5 bases, with 13 bases left in between. The CDR3 loop spans 15 amino acids. The chain's CDR3 is CASSLAQGRSTEAFF. The CDR3 DNA reads as TGTGCCAGCAGCTTAGCGCAGGGGCGGAGTACTGAAGCTTTCTTT.

V usage is TRBV5-1 and J usage is TRBJ1-1; TRBD1 might be the D (5 bases). The V end lost 4 bases, the J end lost 5 bases, and 15 bases lay between the germline ends. Germline lookup yields CDR1 SGHRS and CDR2 YFSETQ. This CDR3 contains 14 residues. This chain's CDR3 is CASSPTGFKTEAFF. CDR3 nucleotides: TGCGCCAGCAGCCCCACAGGTTTTAAGACTGAAGCTTTCTTT.

In its sample, this clone was seen a few times. The chain joins TRBV7-9 to TRBJ2-7, with D possibly matching TRBD2 (5 bases). Germline CDR1 reads SEHNR; CDR2 reads FQNEAQ (reference sequence). The V gene lost 5 bases and the J gene lost 3 bases, with 14 bases spanning the gap. The CDR3 extends over 14 amino acids. CDR3 protein: CASSPAGRHYEQYF. The CDR3 DNA sequence: TGTGCCAGCAGCCCCGCGGGTAGGCACTACGAGCAGTACTTC.

This chain uses TRBV6-6 with TRBJ2-1, with TRBD1 matching 8 bases. Germline V gene sequence: CDR1 MNHNY, CDR2 SVGAGI (reference sequence). V dropped 2 bases and J dropped 2; count of bases not matched to a gene: 2. The CDR3 consists of 15 residues. In DNA form, the CDR3 reads TGTGCCAGCAGTTACCAGGGGGCAGCCTACAATGAGCAGTTCTTC. Encoded protein: CASSYQGAAYNEQFF.

The chain couples TRBV28 to TRBJ2-7; D is possibly TRBD2 (6 bases). V shed 6 bases and J shed 6 bases, with 18 bases lying between them. This CDR3 spans 14 amino acids. Germline values: CDR1 MDHEN, CDR2 SYDVKM. CDR3 sequence (DNA): TGTGCCAGCAGGCTTGGGGGGAAGGTGTCCGAGCAGTACTTC. Its protein is CASRLGGKVSEQYF.

The chain employs TRBV4-3 and TRBJ2-7, with D tentatively TRBD2 (5 bases). V was pared by 1 base and J by 0 bases, with 10 bases between. The CDR3 runs to 15 residues. The germline CDR1 and CDR2 sequences are LGHNA and YSLEER. The CDR3 nucleotides read TGCGCCAGCAGCCAAGCCTCGGGGATCTCCTACGAGCAGTACTTC. Protein: CASSQASGISYEQYF.

This clone is a singleton in its sample. This chain links TRBV9 with TRBJ2-3; a weak D match, TRBD1 (6 bases). Germline loops: CDR1 SGDLS, CDR2 YYNGEE. The CDR3 is 16 residues long. Between the trimmed V and J ends, which lost 6 bases and 0 bases, there was a span of 17 bases. This CDR3 reads CASTKNREPSTDTQYF. The CDR3 nucleotides read TGTGCCAGCACAAAAAACAGGGAACCTAGCACAGATACGCAGTATTTT.

The chain is built from TRBV27 and TRBJ2-5; the match to TRBD1 covers 12 bases. The J segment lost 5 bases and the V segment lost 5 bases, leaving 6 bases of the junction unmatched. Germline V gene sequence: CDR1 MNHEY, CDR2 SMNVEV (reference sequence). This CDR3 comprises 15 residues. Here the CDR3 reads CASSRGTGGRETQYF. CDR3 DNA: TGTGCCAGCAGTCGCGGGACAGGGGGCCGGGAGACCCAGTACTTC.

V usage is TRBV19 and J usage is TRBJ1-5; D unresolved. Trimming took 1 base from V and 3 from J, leaving 10 bases between them. The CDR3 has 15 amino acids. The germline V gene encodes CDR1 LNHDA and CDR2 SQIVND (reference sequence). CDR3 protein: CASSIADYPNQPQHF. CDR3 sequence (DNA): TGTGCCAGTAGTATAGCAGACTACCCCAATCAGCCCCAGCATTTT.

The J gene is TRBJ2-1, the V gene TRBV11-2; D is uncertain. The germline CDR1 and CDR2 sequences are SGHAT and FQNNGV. V was cut by 5 bases and J by 6 bases, with 14 bases left in between. The CDR3 contains 14 residues. The CDR3 DNA sequence: TGTGCCAGCAGCCTACACGGACCCAGCAATGAGCAGTTCTTC. Translating gives CASSLHGPSNEQFF.

The genes are TRBV7-2 and TRBJ2-5; 9 bases are shared with TRBD2. Unmatched junction bases numbered 10, after V lost 7 bases and J lost 1 base. Looked up from germline, CDR1 is SGHTA and CDR2 is FQGNSA. CDR3 length: 16 amino acids. The CDR3 region is CASILLAGGIQETQYF. The CDR3 DNA follows: TGTGCCAGCATCCTGTTGGCGGGAGGGATCCAAGAGACCCAGTACTTC.

The CDR3 sequence: CASSQWLNQPQHF. The CDR3, as DNA: TGCGCCAGCAGCCAATGGTTAAATCAGCCCCAGCATTTT. The chain links TRBV4-3 to TRBJ1-5, with D hard to call. The CDR3 totals 13 residues. CDR1 and CDR2 from the germline V gene are LGHNA and YSLEER. Trimming removed 2 bases at V and 4 bases at J, with 6 bases between.

This chain links TRBV7-2 with TRBJ2-5; 7 nucleotides agree with TRBD2. Germline trimming cut 4 bases from V and 2 bases from J; bases unmatched to any gene: 7. Germline V gene lookup returns CDR1 SGHTA and CDR2 FQGNSA. CDR3 length: 15 residues. The CDR3 DNA follows: TGTGCCAGCAGCTCAACCGGGACTATACAAGAGACCCAGTACTTC. Its translation: CASSSTGTIQETQYF.

The CDR3 DNA reads as TGCGCCAGCAGCCCTTTAGCGGGAGACGTCTACGAGCAGTACTTC. Protein sequence: CASSPLAGDVYEQYF. This chain connects TRBV5-1 to TRBJ2-7; 9 nucleotides align to TRBD2. The CDR3 is made up of 15 amino acids. V shed 4 bases, J shed 3 bases, and the junction held 8 bases outside the gene matches. Germline V lookup: CDR1 SGHRS, CDR2 YFSETQ.

The chain employs TRBV14 and TRBJ1-4; TRBD1 is a possible D gene (5 bases). CDR3 length: 15 amino acids. Trimming shortened V by 1 base and J by 2 bases, and 8 bases separated the two germline ends. CDR1 and CDR2 (germline): SGHDN, FVKESK. CDR3 bases: TGTGCCAGCAGCCAAGCGAGGGGCACTAATGAAAAACTGTTTTTT. The encoded protein is CASSQARGTNEKLFF.

The rearrangement uses TRBV5-1 and TRBJ2-7; D possibly corresponds to TRBD1 (5 bases). Germline V gene data show CDR1 as SGHRS and CDR2 as YFSETQ. Trimming left V 4 bases short and J 5 bases short, with 10 bases between. This CDR3 comprises 12 residues. CDR3 nucleotides: TGCGCCAGCAGCGGGTCCAGGGACGAGCAGTACTTC. Encoded protein: CASSGSRDEQYF.

This chain joins TRBV4-3 and TRBJ1-1; D unresolved. The germline V gene has CDR1 LGHNA and CDR2 YSLEER. This CDR3 spans 12 amino acids. Trimming shortened V by 5 bases and J by 6 bases, and 10 bases separated the two germline ends. CDR3 amino acids: CASSIEGAEAFF. CDR3 bases: TGCGCCAGCAGCATCGAGGGCGCTGAAGCTTTCTTT.

The J gene is TRBJ1-2, the V gene TRBV13; 8 bases map to TRBD1. With 0 bases clipped from V and 2 bases from J, the junction kept 8 bases outside the gene matches. Per the germline V gene, CDR1 is PRHDT and CDR2 is FYEKMQ (reference sequence). The CDR3 sequence is 17 residues long. The CDR3 DNA reads as TGTGCCAGCAGCTTAGGAATGGAGGCAGGGGGCAACTATGGCTACACCTTC. Amino acids: CASSLGMEAGGNYGYTF.

This chain joins TRBV28 and TRBJ2-7, with D unclear. The CDR3 consists of 15 residues. The V end was cut by 2 bases, the J end by 4 bases, with 15 bases between. CDR1 is MDHEN, CDR2 SYDVKM, per germline. CDR3 in DNA: TGTGCCAGCAGTTTAGGCCTCGGTCTCCTTTACGAGCAGTACTTC. The encoded protein is CASSLGLGLLYEQYF.

The chain recombines TRBV15 with TRBJ2-1, with TRBD2 identical over 7 bases. Germline V CDR1 and CDR2: LNHNV, YYDKDF (reference sequence). The CDR3 consists of 14 residues. The ends lost 4 bases at V and 3 bases at J; junction bases unmatched: 3. In nucleotides, the CDR3 is TGTGCCACCAGCAAGGGCGGGGGCTACAATGAGCAGTTCTTC. This sequence encodes CATSKGGGYNEQFF.

This chain links TRBV21-1 with TRBJ2-1. TRBV21-1 constitutes a pseudogene. CDR3 length: 14 residues. In DNA form, the CDR3 reads TGTGCCAGCAGCAAAGAGGATAAGGGCAATGAGCAGTTCTTC. Residues: CASSKEDKGNEQFF.

The chain employs TRBV29-1 and TRBJ2-1; 10 nucleotides agree with TRBD2. Per the germline V gene, CDR1 is SQVTM and CDR2 is ANQGSEA. This CDR3 has 17 residues. Trimming removed 0 bases from V and 3 bases from J; junction bases left unmatched: 8. CDR3 coding DNA: TGCAGCGTTGAAGATGCGTTAAGACTAGCGGGCTACAATGAGCAGTTCTTC. Translated, it gives CSVEDALRLAGYNEQFF.

The CDR3 nucleotides read TGTGCCACCAGACCCGCCGGTCAGATTACCTACGAGCAGTACTTC. It is translated as CATRPAGQITYEQYF. The V call is TRBV15, the J call TRBJ2-7, with unresolved D. The CDR3 length is 15 residues. Germline V CDR1 and CDR2: LNHNV, YYDKDF (reference sequence). Trimming shortened V by 6 bases and J by 2 bases, and 17 bases separated the two germline ends.

The CDR3 sequence: CATRDNEQFF. DNA for the CDR3: TGTGCCACTAGGGACAATGAGCAGTTCTTC. The chain has TRBV27 and TRBJ2-1; D unclear. CDR1 and CDR2 (germline): MNHEY, SMNVEV (reference sequence). This CDR3 region has 10 residues. V was cut by 10 bases and J by 5 bases, with 6 bases left in between.

This chain connects TRBV28 to TRBJ2-7, with 8 bases lining up with TRBD1. CDR1 and CDR2 from the germline V gene are MDHEN and SYDVKM. The CDR3 covers 14 residues. Trimming removed 6 bases from V and 1 base from J; junction bases left unmatched: 5. The CDR3 DNA reads TGTGCCAGCAGGTCACAGGGGGGATCCTACGAGCAGTACTTC. Its translation: CASRSQGGSYEQYF. The variable domain in full, completed from reference TRBV28 and TRBJ2-7, reads DVKVTQSSRYLVKRTGEKVFLECVQDMDHENMFWYRQDPGLGLRLIYFSYDVKMKEKGDIPEGYSVSREKKERFSLILESASTNQTSMYLCASRSQGGSYEQYFGPGTRLTVT.

The chain uses TRBV7-2 and TRBJ2-7; the D is unclear. Trimming shortened V by 5 bases and J by 6 bases, and 11 bases separated the two germline ends. This CDR3 comprises 12 residues. Germline lookup yields CDR1 SGHTA and CDR2 FQGNSA. The CDR3 DNA sequence: TGTGCCAGCAGCCTGTGGAGAGGCGAGCAGTACTTC. Translated: CASSLWRGEQYF.

The chain has TRBV4-3 and TRBJ2-7, with TRBD1 as a possible D gene (5 bases). This CDR3 has 16 amino acids. The germline V gene encodes CDR1 LGHNA and CDR2 YSLEER. V was trimmed by 1 base and J by 0 bases, leaving 13 bases between them. The CDR3 is CASSQGRGVSSYEQYF. The DNA of the CDR3 is TGCGCCAGCAGCCAAGGAAGGGGTGTAAGCTCCTACGAGCAGTACTTC.

The chain carries TRBV30 and TRBJ1-5; D is ambiguous. CDR1 GTSNPN and CDR2 SVGIG come from the germline V gene (reference sequence). The CDR3 consists of 16 residues. V lost 1 base to trimming and J lost 4 bases, with 17 bases between them. The CDR3 loop reads CAWSGGRVQLNQPQHF. The CDR3 region has the DNA TGTGCCTGGAGTGGGGGTAGAGTACAACTTAATCAGCCCCAGCATTTT.